This T cell receptor (beta chain) was retrieved from a study of T cells in Graves' hyperthyroidism and ophthalmopathy. In this sample, this clonotype turned up many times. Antigen unknown. V was shortened by 1 base and J by 6 bases, with 13 bases between the two germline ends. The CDR3 spans 15 residues. Germline assignment: CDR1 SGHTA and CDR2 FQGNSA. Investigators excluded patients with uncontrolled infection, other autoimmune disease, pregnancy or lactation. The study's findings and limits: Most thyroid clonotypes expanded above 0.001 were also detected in blood.

RNA transcripts served as the template for amplifying TCR beta CDR3 regions. The HTBI primer set drove a first-round RT-PCR of the TCR CDR3. TCRdb reprocessed the multiplex PCR reads via MiXCR and lists one record per CDR3 protein. Among some 250,000 distinct CDR3 sequences listed, over 12% were seen once. The sequenced sample was blood. The clonotype comes from a woman aged 50 to 60 with Graves' hyperthyroidism that later progressed to Graves' ophthalmopathy. The gene calls are TRBV7-2 and TRBJ1-5, with D perhaps matching TRBD1 (5 bases). The CDR3 sequence is CASSLDWGQSQPQHF. Here the CDR3 DNA reads TGTGCCAGCAGCTTAGATTGGGGCCAAAGTCAGCCCCAGCATTTT.